This section outlines one T cell receptor (beta chain) sequence together with its context. Method: immunoSEQ multiplex PCR; TCRdb's copy keeps in-frame clones and lacks some. This repertoire shows about 76,000 clones, around 93% found once; its top ten account for around 0.94%. The ends were cut back, 1 base at V and 0 bases at J, with 3 bases in the middle. The germline V gene encodes CDR1 GTSNPN and CDR2 SVGIG (reference sequence). CDR3 length equals 12 residues. The data stem from a study of PD-L1 blockade in urothelial cancer. Study details: Patients went on atezolizumab at some point between 2012 and 2014, receiving 1,200 mg intravenously every 3 weeks.

Noted time point: peripheral blood 6 weeks after treatment start. Each patient presented with locally advanced or metastatic urothelial carcinoma. The chain recombines TRBV30 with TRBJ1-1, with D unresolved. The sequence was obtained from a woman aged 80 or older with urothelial cancer. The sample consisted of PBMCs, taken around atezolizumab (anti-PD-L1) treatment. The CDR3 spells CAWSDMNTEAFF. The CDR3 DNA reads as TGTGCCTGGAGTGACATGAACACTGAAGCTTTCTTT.